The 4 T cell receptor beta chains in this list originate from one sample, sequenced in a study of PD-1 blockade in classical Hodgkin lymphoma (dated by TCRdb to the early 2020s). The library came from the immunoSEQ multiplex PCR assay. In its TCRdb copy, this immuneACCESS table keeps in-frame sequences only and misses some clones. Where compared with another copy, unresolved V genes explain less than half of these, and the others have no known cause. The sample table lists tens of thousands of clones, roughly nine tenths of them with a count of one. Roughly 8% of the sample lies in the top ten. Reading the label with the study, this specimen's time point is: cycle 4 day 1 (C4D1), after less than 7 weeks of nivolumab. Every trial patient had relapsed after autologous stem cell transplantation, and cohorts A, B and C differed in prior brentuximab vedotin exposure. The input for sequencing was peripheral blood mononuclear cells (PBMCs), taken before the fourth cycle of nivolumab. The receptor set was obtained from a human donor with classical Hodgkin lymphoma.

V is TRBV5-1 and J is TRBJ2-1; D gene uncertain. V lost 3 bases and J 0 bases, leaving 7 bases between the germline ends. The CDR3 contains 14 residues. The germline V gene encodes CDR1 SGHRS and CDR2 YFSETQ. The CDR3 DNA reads TGCGCCAGCAGCTGGGGTGGCTCCTACAATGAGCAGTTCTTC. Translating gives CASSWGGSYNEQFF.

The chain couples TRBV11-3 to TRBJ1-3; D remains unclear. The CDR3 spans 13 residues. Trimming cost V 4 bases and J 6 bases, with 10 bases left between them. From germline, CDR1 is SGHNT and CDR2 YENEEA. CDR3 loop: CASSWEYTNTIYF. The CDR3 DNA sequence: TGTGCCAGCAGCTGGGAGTATACAAACACCATATATTTT. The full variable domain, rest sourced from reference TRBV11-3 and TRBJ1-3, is EAGVVQSPRYKIIEKKQPVAFWCNPISGHNTLYWYLQNLGQGPELLIRYENEEAVDDSQLPKDRFSAERLKGVDSTLKIQPAELGDSAVYLCASSWEYTNTIYFGEGSWLTVV.

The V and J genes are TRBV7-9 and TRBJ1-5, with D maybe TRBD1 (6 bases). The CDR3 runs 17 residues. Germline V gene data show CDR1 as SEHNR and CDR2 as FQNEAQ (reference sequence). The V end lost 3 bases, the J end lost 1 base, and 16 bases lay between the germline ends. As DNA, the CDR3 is TGTGCCAGCAGCTTTTCAAGACCCGGACAGAGCAATCAGCCCCAGCATTTT. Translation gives CASSFSRPGQSNQPQHF. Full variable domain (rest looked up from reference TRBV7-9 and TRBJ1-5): DTGVSQNPRHKITKRGQNVTFRCDPISEHNRLYWYRQTLGQGPEFLTYFQNEAQLEKSRLLSDRFSAERPKGSFSTLEIQRTEQGDSAMYLCASSFSRPGQSNQPQHFGDGTRLSIL.

The CDR3, as DNA: TGTGCCAGTCGGAGGGCCCACACAGATACGCAGTATTTT. Protein sequence: CASRRAHTDTQYF. The gene calls are TRBV7-9 and TRBJ2-3, with D maybe TRBD2 (6 bases). Trimming removed 9 bases from V and 2 bases from J, with 12 bases in between. From germline, CDR1 is SEHNR and CDR2 FQNEAQ (reference sequence). The CDR3 consists of 13 residues.